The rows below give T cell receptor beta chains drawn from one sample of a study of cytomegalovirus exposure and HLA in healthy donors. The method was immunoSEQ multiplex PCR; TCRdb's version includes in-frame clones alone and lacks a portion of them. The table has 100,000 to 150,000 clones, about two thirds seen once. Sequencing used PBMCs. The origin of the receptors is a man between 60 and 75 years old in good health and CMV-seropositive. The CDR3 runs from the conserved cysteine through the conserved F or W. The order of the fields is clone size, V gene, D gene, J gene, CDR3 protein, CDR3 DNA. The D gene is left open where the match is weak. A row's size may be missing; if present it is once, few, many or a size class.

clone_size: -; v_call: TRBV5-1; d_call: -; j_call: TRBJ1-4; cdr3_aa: CASSLGGYNEKLFF; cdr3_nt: TGCGCCAGCAGCTTGGGCGGATATAATGAAAAACTGTTTTTT
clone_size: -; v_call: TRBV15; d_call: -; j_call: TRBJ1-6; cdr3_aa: CATSRARDTHYNSPLHF; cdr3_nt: TGTGCCACCAGCAGAGCCCGGGACACACATTATAATTCACCCCTCCACTTT
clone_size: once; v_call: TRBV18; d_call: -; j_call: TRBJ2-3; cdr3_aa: CASSDSTDTQYF; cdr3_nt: TGTGCCAGCTCCGACAGTACAGATACGCAGTATTTT
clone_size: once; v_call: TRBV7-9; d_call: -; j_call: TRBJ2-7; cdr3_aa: CASSLATRRGNEQYF; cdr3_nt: TGTGCCAGCAGCTTAGCTACGAGGCGAGGGAACGAGCAGTACTTC
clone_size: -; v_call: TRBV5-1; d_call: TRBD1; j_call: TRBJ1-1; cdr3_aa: CASSLARTGLEAFF; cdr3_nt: TGCGCCAGCAGCTTGGCCCGGACAGGGCTTGAAGCTTTCTTT
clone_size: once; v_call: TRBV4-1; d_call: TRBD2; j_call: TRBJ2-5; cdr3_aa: CASMGLAGGQETQYF; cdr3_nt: TGCGCCAGCATGGGTCTAGCGGGGGGGCAAGAGACCCAGTACTTC
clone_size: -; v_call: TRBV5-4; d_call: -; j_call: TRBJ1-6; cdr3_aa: CASSLGGQGNSPLHF; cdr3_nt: TGTGCCAGCAGCTTGGGGGGACAAGGGAATTCACCCCTCCACTTT
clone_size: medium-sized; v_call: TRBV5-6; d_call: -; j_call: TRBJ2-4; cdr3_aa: CASSYILAKNIQYF; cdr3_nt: TGTGCCAGCAGCTACATCTTAGCCAAAAACATTCAGTACTTC
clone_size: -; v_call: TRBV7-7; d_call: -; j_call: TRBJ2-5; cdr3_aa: CASSSGLPHETQYF; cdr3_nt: TGTGCTAGCAGCTCGGGACTGCCCCACGAGACCCAGTACTTC
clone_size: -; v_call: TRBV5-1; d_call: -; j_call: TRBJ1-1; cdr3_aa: CASSADRENTEAFF; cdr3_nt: TGCGCCAGCAGCGCGGACAGAGAGAACACTGAAGCTTTCTTT
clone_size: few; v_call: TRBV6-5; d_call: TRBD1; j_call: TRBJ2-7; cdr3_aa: CASSYDRGPYEQYF; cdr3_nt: TGTGCCAGCAGTTACGACAGGGGCCCCTACGAGCAGTACTTC
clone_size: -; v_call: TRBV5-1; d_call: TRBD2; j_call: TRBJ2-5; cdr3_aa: CASSWTPASGGEETQYF; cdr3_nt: TGCGCCAGCAGCTGGACACCGGCTAGCGGGGGGGAAGAGACCCAGTACTTC
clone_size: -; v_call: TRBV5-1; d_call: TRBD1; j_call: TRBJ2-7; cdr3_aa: CASSLPGGYEQYF; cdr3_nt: TGCGCCAGCAGCTTGCCAGGGGGCTACGAGCAGTACTTC
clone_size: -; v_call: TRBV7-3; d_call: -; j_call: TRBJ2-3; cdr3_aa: CASSQEARRGTDTQYF; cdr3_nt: TGTGCCAGCAGCCAAGAGGCGCGACGGGGGACAGATACGCAGTATTTT
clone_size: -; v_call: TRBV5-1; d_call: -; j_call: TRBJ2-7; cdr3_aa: CASSLGQMPIYEQYF; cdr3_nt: TGCGCCAGCAGCTTGGGACAGATGCCGATCTACGAGCAGTACTTC
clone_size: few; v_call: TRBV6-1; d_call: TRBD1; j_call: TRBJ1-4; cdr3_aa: CASRPGQGIEKLFF; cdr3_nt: TGTGCCAGCAGGCCGGGACAGGGAATTGAAAAACTGTTTTTT
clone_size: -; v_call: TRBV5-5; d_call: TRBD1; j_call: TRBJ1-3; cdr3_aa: CASSQEATGTGNTIYF; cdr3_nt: TGTGCCAGCAGCCAAGAAGCGACAGGGACGGGAAACACCATATATTTT
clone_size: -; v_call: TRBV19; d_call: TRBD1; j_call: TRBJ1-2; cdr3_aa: CASLDRGLGYGYTF; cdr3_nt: TGTGCCTCCCTCGACAGGGGGCTAGGCTATGGCTACACCTTC
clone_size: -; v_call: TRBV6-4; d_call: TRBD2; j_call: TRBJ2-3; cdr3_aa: CASARAGGSADTQYF; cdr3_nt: TGTGCCTCAGCCCGGGCGGGGGGTAGTGCAGATACGCAGTATTTT
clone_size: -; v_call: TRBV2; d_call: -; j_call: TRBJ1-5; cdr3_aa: CASDFRGPNSNQPQHF; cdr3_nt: TGTGCCAGCGACTTCAGGGGTCCCAATAGCAATCAGCCCCAGCATTTT
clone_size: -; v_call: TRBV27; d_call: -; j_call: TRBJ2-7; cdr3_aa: CASSLNTASYEQYF; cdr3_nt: TGTGCCAGCAGTTTAAATACAGCCTCCTACGAGCAGTACTTC
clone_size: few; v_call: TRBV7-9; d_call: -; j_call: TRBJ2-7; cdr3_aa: CASSRSYEQYF; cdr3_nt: TGTGCCAGCAGCCGCAGCTACGAGCAGTACTTC
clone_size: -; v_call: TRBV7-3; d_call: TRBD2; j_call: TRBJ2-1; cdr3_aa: CASSSLRTSGANEQFF; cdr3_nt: TGTGCCAGCAGCTCCCTGAGGACTAGCGGGGCCAATGAGCAGTTCTTC
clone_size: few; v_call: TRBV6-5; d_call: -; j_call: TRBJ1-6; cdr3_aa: CASTQAPGAGSPLHF; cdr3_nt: TGTGCCAGCACCCAGGCCCCAGGGGCTGGGTCACCCCTCCACTTT
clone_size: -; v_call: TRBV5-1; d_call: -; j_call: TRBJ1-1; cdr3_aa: CASSLATTDTEAFF; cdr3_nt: TGCGCCAGCAGCTTGGCGACAACGGACACTGAAGCTTTCTTT
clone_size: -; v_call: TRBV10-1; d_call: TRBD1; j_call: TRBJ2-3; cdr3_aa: CASSEISGTGADTQYF; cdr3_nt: TGCGCCAGCAGTGAGATCTCCGGGACAGGGGCAGATACGCAGTATTTT
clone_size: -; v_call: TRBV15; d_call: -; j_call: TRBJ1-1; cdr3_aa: CATSRELSPSGTEAFF; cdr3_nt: TGTGCCACCAGCAGAGAGCTATCACCTTCGGGCACTGAAGCTTTCTTT
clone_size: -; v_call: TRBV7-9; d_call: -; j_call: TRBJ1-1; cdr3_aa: CASSPAEVAFF; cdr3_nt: TGTGCCAGCAGCCCGGCGGAGGTAGCTTTCTTT
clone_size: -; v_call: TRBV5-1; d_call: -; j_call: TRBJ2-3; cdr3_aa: CASSLVTGAGVPDTQYF; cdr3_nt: TGCGCCAGCAGCTTGGTGACAGGTGCCGGGGTGCCAGATACGCAGTATTTT
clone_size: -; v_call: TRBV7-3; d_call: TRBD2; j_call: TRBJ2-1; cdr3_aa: CASSLSRGGSEQFF; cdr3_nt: TGTGCCAGCAGCTTATCGAGGGGAGGGAGTGAGCAGTTCTTC
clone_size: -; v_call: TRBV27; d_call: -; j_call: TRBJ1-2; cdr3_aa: CASSSMTVNYGYTF; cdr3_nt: TGTGCCAGCAGTTCCATGACAGTTAACTATGGCTACACCTTC
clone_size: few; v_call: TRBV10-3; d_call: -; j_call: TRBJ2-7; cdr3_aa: CAIAGGQNTYEQYF; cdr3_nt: TGTGCCATCGCGGGCGGGCAGAACACCTACGAGCAGTACTTC
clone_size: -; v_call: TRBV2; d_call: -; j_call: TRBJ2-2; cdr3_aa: CASSDVGGEGELFF; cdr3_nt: TGTGCCAGCAGTGACGTTGGCGGGGAGGGGGAGCTGTTTTTT
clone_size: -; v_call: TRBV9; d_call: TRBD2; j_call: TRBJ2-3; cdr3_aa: CASSHPRSGGATRADTQYF; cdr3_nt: TGTGCCAGCAGCCATCCTCGGAGCGGGGGGGCCACGCGGGCAGATACGCAGTATTTT
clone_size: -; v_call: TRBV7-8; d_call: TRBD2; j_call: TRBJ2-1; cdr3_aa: CASSLRGGISYNEQFF; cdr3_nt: TGTGCCAGCAGCTTACGGGGGGGCATATCCTACAATGAGCAGTTCTTC
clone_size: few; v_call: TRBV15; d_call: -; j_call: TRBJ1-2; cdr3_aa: CATSRDRGIANYGYTF; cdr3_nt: TGTGCCACCAGCAGAGATAGGGGGATAGCTAACTATGGCTACACCTTC
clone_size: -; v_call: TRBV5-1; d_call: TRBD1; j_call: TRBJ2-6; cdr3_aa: CASSPQPTGGHTGANVLTF; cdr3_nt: TGCGCCAGCAGCCCTCAACCCACAGGGGGCCACACTGGGGCCAACGTCCTGACTTTC
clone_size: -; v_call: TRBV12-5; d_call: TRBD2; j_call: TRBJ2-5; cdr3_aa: CASGLGGLAGEETQYF; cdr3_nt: TGTGCTAGTGGTTTGGGGGGACTAGCGGGGGAAGAGACCCAGTACTTC
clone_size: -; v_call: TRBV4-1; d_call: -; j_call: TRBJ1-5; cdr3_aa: CASSQAQEWRPQHF; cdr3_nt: TGCGCCAGCAGCCAAGCTCAGGAATGGCGGCCCCAGCATTTT
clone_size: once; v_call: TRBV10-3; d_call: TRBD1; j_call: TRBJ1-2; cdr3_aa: CAISLRRTGANYGYTF; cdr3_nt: TGTGCCATCAGTTTACGTCGGACAGGGGCGAACTATGGCTACACCTTC
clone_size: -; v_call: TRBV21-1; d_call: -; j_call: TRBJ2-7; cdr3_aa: CASRASYEQYF; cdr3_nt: TGTGCCAGCAGGGCCTCCTACGAGCAGTACTTC
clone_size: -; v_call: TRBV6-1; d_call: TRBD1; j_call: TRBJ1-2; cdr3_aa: CASSDRTGSPYGYTF; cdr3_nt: TGTGCCAGCAGTGATCGGACAGGTTCCCCCTATGGCTACACCTTC
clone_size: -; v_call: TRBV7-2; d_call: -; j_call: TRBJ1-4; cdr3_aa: CASSLQGGREKLFF; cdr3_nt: TGTGCCAGCAGCTTACAGGGAGGGAGGGAAAAACTGTTTTTT